This T cell receptor beta chain came from a study of cytomegalovirus exposure and HLA in healthy donors. 13 Jbeta primers and 60 Vbeta primers were used for the PCR. Some clones are missing from TCRdb's copy, which holds only in-frame ones; the method was immunoSEQ multiplex PCR. Of about 25,000 clones detected, about two thirds appear once; the ten largest clones hold 4.4%. V was trimmed by 4 bases and J by 2 bases, leaving 13 bases between them. The CDR3 is made up of 15 amino acids. The germline V gene encodes CDR1 MDHEN and CDR2 SYDVKM. The rearrangement uses TRBV28 and TRBJ2-3; perhaps TRBD2 as D (7 bases). The receptor was isolated from a woman between 50 and 59 years old in good health and CMV-seronegative. Sequences were obtained from PBMCs. The CDR3, as DNA: TGTGCCAGCAGTTCCTTCGGGGGGCTCACAGATACGCAGTATTTT. It encodes CASSSFGGLTDTQYF.